This T cell receptor beta chain comes out of a study of STAT5B mutations in CD4+ large granular lymphocyte leukemia. General study findings and limits: No patients shared main leukemic clonotypes, though roughly 23% appeared at low frequency elsewhere.

The assay was run at survey level. Original processing methods: The detection floor for productive clonotype frequency was 2.59 x 10-5. The protocol was immunoSEQ multiplex PCR, while the TCRdb copy is restricted to in-frame clones and leaves out a portion. The DNA was the basis for D and trimming; V, J and clone size are from that table. The sample consists of around 32,000 clones, 60% to 80% of them appearing once. To note about this clone: What it recognizes is unknown.

The CDR3 is 15 amino acids. V was cut by 1 base and J by 5 bases, with 15 bases left in between. Germline CDR1 is SGHDT and CDR2 is YYEEEE. Source material: CD4+ T cells from blood buffy coats. The chain carries TRBV5-6 and TRBJ1-1; D unresolved. The sequence derives from a human donor in good health. This chain's CDR3 is CASSLNPGIVTEAFF. The CDR3 DNA is TGTGCCAGCAGCTTGAACCCGGGAATAGTAACTGAAGCTTTCTTT.